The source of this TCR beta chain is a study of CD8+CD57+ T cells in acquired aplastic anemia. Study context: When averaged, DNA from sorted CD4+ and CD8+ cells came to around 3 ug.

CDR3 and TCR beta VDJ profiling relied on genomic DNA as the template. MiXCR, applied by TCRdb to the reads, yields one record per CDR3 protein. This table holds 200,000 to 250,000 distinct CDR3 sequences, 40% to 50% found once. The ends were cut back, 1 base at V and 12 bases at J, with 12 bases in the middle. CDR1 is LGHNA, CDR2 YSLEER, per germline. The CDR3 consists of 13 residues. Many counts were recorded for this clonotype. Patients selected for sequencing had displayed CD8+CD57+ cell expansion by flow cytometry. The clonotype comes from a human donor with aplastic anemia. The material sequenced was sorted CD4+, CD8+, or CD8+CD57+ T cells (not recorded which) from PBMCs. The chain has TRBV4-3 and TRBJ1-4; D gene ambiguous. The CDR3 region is CASSQGFVGQLFF. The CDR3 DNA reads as TGCGCCAGCAGCCAAGGATTCGTAGGCCAACTGTTTTTT.